This TCR beta chain was captured in a study of blood T cell repertoires in COVID-19. Study-level background: T cells, B-cell-depleted T cells, or PBMCs provided the cDNA or gDNA that served as material.

In the original analysis: Estimated nucleated cell counts came from reference gene primer amplification. The table came from immunoSEQ multiplex PCR; TCRdb's copy has only in-frame clones and leaves some out. The V and J calls and clone size were taken over from that table, and D and trimming were inferred from the DNA. In the table there are under 85,000 clones, around 86% of which are singletons. This CDR3 has 16 residues. The germline V gene has CDR1 MGHRA and CDR2 YSYEKL. V lost 1 base and J 0 bases, leaving 10 bases between the germline ends. The rearrangement links TRBV4-1 to TRBJ1-5, with a tentative D call TRBD1 (5 bases). This sequence originates from a man aged 35-49 years with COVID-19, enrolled during active disease. The specimen was peripheral blood. CDR3 sequence reads: CASSQADTISNQPQHF. CDR3 nucleotides: TGCGCCAGCAGCCAAGCGGACACAATTAGCAATCAGCCCCAGCATTTT.